The present entry profiles one T cell receptor beta chain with its context. Antigen unknown. Unmatched junction bases numbered 7, after V lost 0 bases and J lost 8 bases. The germline V gene encodes CDR1 LGHNA and CDR2 YSLEER. CDR3 length: 16 amino acids. Data came from immunoSEQ multiplex PCR; TCRdb stores just in-frame clones and leaves some out. The sample yields 40,000 or so clones, roughly 60% seen once. Focal radiation and CTLA-4 blockade (ipilimumab) were tested in chemo-refractory metastatic non-small-cell lung cancer patients. This record belongs to a study of radiotherapy plus CTLA-4 blockade in lung cancer. Study overall: Disease control reached approximately 30%, with objective responses in over 15%.

Overall study results and limits: Response was reportedly best predicted by early blood T cell clone dynamics, with interferon-beta. In blood, tumor-derived TCR clones expanded after radiotherapy plus ipilimumab.

Sequences were derived from peripheral blood, sampled from a patient treated with radiotherapy plus ipilimumab. This chain links TRBV4-3 with TRBJ2-2; 9 bases agree with TRBD2. This clonotype was obtained from a human donor with non-small cell lung cancer who had a partial response to radiotherapy plus ipilimumab. CDR3 residues: CASSQDGGLAGGELFF. CDR3 in DNA: TGCGCCAGCAGCCAAGATGGGGGGCTAGCGGGGGGGGAGCTGTTTTTT.